One sample yielded the 32 T cell receptor beta chains listed below, sequenced in a study of regulatory T cells in long-lasting Graves disease. Libraries of TCR beta came from iRepertoire HTBI primers plus Arm-PCR of CDR3 regions. TCRdb reprocessed the multiplex PCR reads via MiXCR and lists one record per CDR3 protein. The top ten hold 20% to 30% of the sample, which has about 530,000 distinct CDR3 sequences, roughly 16% seen once. Time point meaning: newly diagnosed GD, antithyroid drugs for less than 3 months. PBMCs provided the RNA from which the TCR library was made. These data also formed part of another study, on T cells in Graves' hyperthyroidism and ophthalmopathy.

Sequencing used peripheral blood mononuclear cells (PBMCs), obtained at new diagnosis, from a patient treated with antithyroid drugs. The receptor source for this set is a woman aged 35 to 60 with Graves disease.

This clonotype was counted many times. J is TRBJ2-1 and V is TRBV12-3 or TRBV12-4, with D unclear. The CDR3 consists of 12 residues. The ends were cut back, 6 bases at V and 4 bases at J, with 7 bases in the middle. The CDR3 DNA sequence: TGTGCCAGCAGCTTGGGGTACAATGAGCAGTTCTTC. It codes for CASSLGYNEQFF.

This clonotype was recorded a few times. The chain recombines TRBV6-1 with TRBJ1-1, with D possibly TRBD1 on 5 matching bases. The CDR3 is 17 residues long. The V end lost 6 bases, the J end lost 1 base, and 21 bases lay between the germline ends. From germline, CDR1 is MNHNS and CDR2 SASEGT. The CDR3 region is CASSDGKGEGRNTEAFF. CDR3 sequence (DNA): TGTGCCAGCAGCGATGGGAAAGGGGAGGGAAGGAACACTGAAGCTTTCTTT.

This clonotype has just a few counts. The J gene is TRBJ1-2, the V gene TRBV5-5; TRBD1 agrees at 7 bases. J gave up 3 bases and V 4 bases, and 6 bases lay outside the gene matches. CDR1 and CDR2 from the germline V gene are SGHKS and YYEKEE (reference sequence). CDR3 length equals 14 residues. CDR3 in amino acids: CASSVTGTDYGYTF. The CDR3 DNA follows: TGTGCCAGCAGCGTCACCGGGACAGACTATGGCTACACCTTC.

The V gene is TRBV7-2, the J gene TRBJ2-3, with 8 nucleotides matching TRBD1. V trimming: 5 bases; J trimming: 7 bases; junction bases outside the gene matches: 17. Germline V lookup: CDR1 SGHTA, CDR2 FQGNSA. The CDR3 length is 17 residues. The CDR3 loop reads CASSQEFAGQASYTQYF. The CDR3, as DNA: TGTGCCAGCAGCCAAGAATTTGCGGGACAGGCATCTTATACGCAGTATTTT. Using reference TRBV7-2 and TRBJ2-3 for the parts outside the CDR3, the full variable domain is GAGVSQSPSNKVTEKGKDVELRCDPISGHTALYWYRQSLGQGLEFLIYFQGNSAPDKSGLPSDRFSAERTGGSVSTLTIQRTQQEDSAVYLCASSQEFAGQASYTQYFGPGTRLTVL.

This clonotype was observed many times. The rearrangement uses TRBV27 and TRBJ2-7; D is unclear. CDR1 is MNHEY, CDR2 SMNVEV, per germline (reference sequence). Trimming left V 3 bases short and J 6 bases short, with 9 bases between. The CDR3 is 12 amino acids. CDR3 amino acids: CASSLKGFEQYF. Written as DNA, the CDR3 is TGTGCCAGCAGTTTGAAAGGGTTCGAGCAGTACTTC.

This clonotype was counted many times. V gene TRBV19 combines with J gene TRBJ1-5; no firm D call. CDR1 is LNHDA and CDR2 is SQIVND in the germline V gene (reference sequence). Trimming took off 2 bases at V and 1 base at J, with 6 bases between the two ends. The CDR3 spans 14 residues. CDR3 sequence reads: CASSIQESNQPQHF. The CDR3 DNA is TGTGCCAGTAGTATACAGGAAAGCAATCAGCCCCAGCATTTT.

In its sample, this clonotype was seen a few times. The V call is TRBV10-3, the J call TRBJ1-6, with D unresolved. V was shortened by 6 bases and J by 0 bases, with 12 bases between the two germline ends. The CDR3 length is 16 residues. CDR1 is ENHRY and CDR2 is SYGVKD in the germline V gene. The CDR3 bases are TGTGCCATCAGCGGGTTGGGGAGCTCCTATAATTCACCCCTCCACTTT. Its translation: CAISGLGSSYNSPLHF.

To note about this clonotype: This sequence may be a read error, since a much larger clone differs from it by one base. V gene TRBV2 combines with J gene TRBJ2-1, with a weak D call TRBD2 (6 bases). The CDR3 contains 13 residues. Germline V gene lookup returns CDR1 SNHLY and CDR2 FYNNEI. This CDR3 is CATPGGPYNERFF. CDR3 sequence (DNA): TGTGCCACCCCCGGGGGACCCTACAATGAGCGGTTCTTC.

Ten or more counts support this clonotype. This chain links TRBV7-9 with TRBJ1-2, with D possibly being TRBD1 (5 bases). V was trimmed by 6 bases and J by 3 bases, leaving 11 bases between them. Germline CDR1 is SEHNR and CDR2 is FQNEAQ (reference sequence). This CDR3 has 13 residues. As DNA, the CDR3 is TGTGCCAGCAGTTTACGACAGTACTATGGCTACACCTTC. Amino acid sequence: CASSLRQYYGYTF.

This clonotype was counted at least ten times. This sequence joins TRBV24-1 and TRBJ1-2; D gene uncertain. Per the germline V gene, CDR1 is KGHDR and CDR2 is SFDVKD. The V end was cut by 1 base, the J end by 2 bases, with 7 bases between. The CDR3 consists of 14 residues. CDR3 protein: CATSDFPANYGYTF. The CDR3 coding sequence is TGTGCCACCAGTGATTTTCCGGCAAACTATGGCTACACCTTC.

This clonotype has at least ten counts. The J gene is TRBJ1-4, the V gene TRBV6-1, with unresolved D. Germline assignment: CDR1 MNHNS and CDR2 SASEGT. The CDR3 contains 12 residues. Trimming left V 8 bases short and J 10 bases short, with 14 bases between. CDR3 protein: CASHGDIPKLFF. CDR3 coding DNA: TGTGCCAGCCACGGGGATATTCCAAAACTGTTTTTT.

The chain couples TRBV10-2 to TRBJ1-1, with D maybe TRBD1 (6 bases). The CDR3 covers 15 residues. The germline V gene has CDR1 WSHSY and CDR2 SAAADI. The V gene lost 3 bases and the J gene lost 0 bases, with 11 bases spanning the gap. The CDR3 DNA reads as TGCGCCAGCAGTGACTTGGACAGTATGAACACTGAAGCTTTCTTT. Translated: CASSDLDSMNTEAFF.

This clonotype was counted ten times or more. The V gene is TRBV6-1, the J gene TRBJ1-5; possible D gene TRBD1, 5 bases. V was cut by 4 bases and J by 3 bases, with 10 bases left in between. CDR3 size: 14 residues. From germline, CDR1 is MNHNS and CDR2 SASEGT. The CDR3 DNA reads TGTGCCAGCAGTGGAACAGGTCACAATCAGCCCCAGCATTTT. Protein product: CASSGTGHNQPQHF.

The V and J genes are TRBV29-1 and TRBJ1-2; D may be TRBD1 (5 bases). The CDR3 spans 11 residues. Germline V gene data show CDR1 as SQVTM and CDR2 as ANQGSEA. V shed 7 bases and J shed 6 bases, with 12 bases lying between them. The CDR3 nucleotides read TGCAGCGCACATAGAGGGGATGGCTACACCTTC. This translates into CSAHRGDGYTF.

This chain links TRBV6-5 with TRBJ1-1, with D hard to call. Germline V CDR1 and CDR2: MNHEY, SVGAGI. Trimming cost V 2 bases and J 4 bases, with 11 bases left between them. CDR3 length equals 14 residues. In DNA form, the CDR3 reads TGTGCCAGCAGTTACACAACGGAATCCACTGAAGCTTTCTTT. As protein: CASSYTTESTEAFF.

As regards this clonotype: This likely traces to a read error, being one base from a far larger clone. This chain links TRBV2 with TRBJ1-1; TRBD1 matches at 7 bases. With 6 bases clipped from V and 7 bases from J, the junction kept 8 bases outside the gene matches. Germline V gives CDR1 SNHLY, CDR2 FYNNEI. This CDR3 has 13 residues. The chain's CDR3 is CASRRQGVGEAFF. For the CDR3, the DNA is TGTGCCAGCAGGCGACAGGGAGTAGGTGAAGCTTTCTTT. Supplemented by reference TRBV2 and TRBJ1-1, the full variable domain reads EPEVTQTPSHQVTQMGQEVILRCVPISNHLYFYWYRQILGQKVEFLVSFYNNEISEKSEIFDDQFSVERPDGSNFTLKIRSTKLEDSAMYFCASRRQGVGEAFFGQGTRLTVV.

This rearrangement joins TRBV5-1 to TRBJ2-1; 8 bases are a match to TRBD2. The CDR3 sequence is 15 residues long. V lost 4 bases and J lost 5; bases outside the gene matches: 8. Germline V gene data show CDR1 as SGHRS and CDR2 as YFSETQ. The CDR3 DNA follows: TGCGCCAGCAGCCGGGGGGGGGCCGGGGACAATGAGCAGTTCTTC. Translated: CASSRGGAGDNEQFF.

This clonotype occurred a few times. The chain is built from TRBV3-1 and TRBJ2-1; 14 bases match TRBD2. Germline V gene data show CDR1 as LGHDT and CDR2 as YNNKEL (reference sequence). After removal of 4 bases from V and 5 bases from J, the junction contained 4 bases not matched to a gene. This CDR3 spans 16 amino acids. CDR3 region: CASSLEGLAGDNEQFF. CDR3 DNA: TGTGCCAGCAGCCTAGAGGGACTAGCGGGAGACAATGAGCAGTTCTTC.

This clonotype was observed many times. The CDR3 protein is CATSESGTSQETQYF. The CDR3 DNA reads as TGTGCCACCAGTGAGTCCGGGACTTCCCAAGAGACCCAGTACTTC. The chain links TRBV24-1 to TRBJ2-5; possible D gene TRBD2, 6 bases. The CDR3 runs to 15 residues. Trimming took 4 bases from V and 1 from J, leaving 12 bases between them. In germline, CDR1 is KGHDR, CDR2 SFDVKD.

This clonotype was found many times. The V call is TRBV7-9, the J call TRBJ2-3; 8 positions match TRBD2. From germline, CDR1 is SEHNR and CDR2 FQNEAQ (reference sequence). The CDR3 sequence is 15 residues long. Germline trimming cut 6 bases from V and 3 bases from J; bases unmatched to any gene: 8. As DNA, the CDR3 is TGTGCCAGCAGTCCTCACCCGGGAGGGACAGATACGCAGTATTTT. Its protein is CASSPHPGGTDTQYF.

This clonotype was picked up one time. A single base separates this from a much larger clone, so it may be a read error. CDR3 nucleotides: TGTGTCAGCAGCTCGACTTCAGCTGAAAAACTGTTTTTT. Amino acid sequence: CVSSSTSAEKLFF. The gene calls are TRBV11-3 and TRBJ1-4, with D uncertain. Germline assignment: CDR1 SGHNT and CDR2 YENEEA. This CDR3 comprises 13 residues. Based on the CDR3 plus reference TRBV11-3 and TRBJ1-4, the full variable domain is EAGVVQSPRYKIIEKKQPVAFWCNPISGHNTLYWYLQNLGQGPELLIRYENEEAVDDSQLPKDRFSAERLKGVDSTLKIQPAELGDSAVYLCVSSSTSAEKLFFGSGTQLSVL.

Of note for this clonotype: The conserved final phenylalanine or tryptophan is absent from the CDR3, which likely points to a read error. This chain connects TRBV7-9 to TRBJ1-1; D not resolved. The germline CDR1 and CDR2 sequences are SEHNR and FQNEAQ (reference sequence). V gave up 3 bases and J gave up 11 bases, with 19 bases separating them. The CDR3 has 14 residues. The CDR3 spells CASSFYPISEGAFS. The CDR3 DNA is TGTGCCAGCAGCTTTTACCCAATCTCCGAAGGGGCTTTCTCT.

This clonotype was found many times. V and J are TRBV3-1 and TRBJ1-2; D not certain. Trimming removed 1 base at V and 4 bases at J, with 7 bases between. From germline, CDR1 is LGHDT and CDR2 YNNKEL (reference sequence). The CDR3 loop spans 13 amino acids. CDR3 region: CASSQGTAYGYTF. For the CDR3, the DNA is TGTGCCAGCAGCCAAGGTACAGCCTATGGCTACACCTTC. The variable domain in full, completed from reference TRBV3-1 and TRBJ1-2, reads DTAVSQTPKYLVTQMGNDKSIKCEQNLGHDTMYWYKQDSKKFLKIMFSYNNKELIINETVPNRFSPKSPDKAHLNLHINSLELGDSAVYFCASSQGTAYGYTFGSGTRLTVV.

CDR3 sequence (DNA): TGTGCCTGGAGTGTAAGGGAGGGCAAAGCTTTCTTT. It specifies CAWSVREGKAFF. This chain connects TRBV30 to TRBJ1-1; the D is unclear. From germline, CDR1 is GTSNPN and CDR2 SVGIG (reference sequence). The CDR3 is made up of 12 amino acids. Trimming left V 0 bases short and J 9 bases short, with 11 bases between.

The chain links TRBV12-3 or TRBV12-4 to TRBJ2-2; D is perhaps TRBD1 (5 bases). This CDR3 has 13 residues. Deletions cut 2 bases from V and 8 bases from J, with 9 bases between. CDR3 sequence reads: CASSLQGGGELFF. CDR3 nucleotides: TGTGCCAGCAGTTTACAGGGCGGTGGGGAGCTGTTTTTT.

This clonotype has a count of ten or more. The gene calls are TRBV2 and TRBJ1-1, with D possibly TRBD1 on 6 matching bases. V was shortened by 11 bases and J by 3 bases, with 13 bases between the two germline ends. This CDR3 is 12 amino acids long. Germline lookup yields CDR1 SNHLY and CDR2 FYNNEI. The CDR3 region is CAGRQADTEAFF. For the CDR3, the DNA is TGTGCCGGCCGACAGGCGGACACTGAAGCTTTCTTT.

This clonotype was detected only a few times. The chain employs TRBV5-1 and TRBJ2-3, with 7 bases that match TRBD2. The V gene end was trimmed by 1 base and the J gene end by 2 bases; junction bases not matched to a gene: 7. The CDR3 totals 16 residues. CDR1 is SGHRS and CDR2 is YFSETQ in the germline V gene. This CDR3 reads CASSLPRRGTTDTQYF. The DNA for the CDR3 is TGCGCCAGCAGCTTGCCCCGGCGGGGGACCACAGATACGCAGTATTTT.

V gene TRBV19 combines with J gene TRBJ1-2; the match to TRBD1 covers 12 bases. J was trimmed by 4 bases and V by 9 bases; bases with no gene match: 15. The germline gives CDR1 LNHDA, CDR2 SQIVND (reference sequence). The length of the CDR3 is 17 residues. The CDR3 sequence: CASRTGTGGVWSYGYTF. The CDR3 DNA follows: TGTGCCAGCAGAACAGGGACAGGGGGCGTGTGGTCCTATGGCTACACCTTC.

This clonotype was detected only once. The chain joins TRBV7-3 to TRBJ2-4, with TRBD2 matching 8 bases. CDR3 length equals 14 residues. Germline V CDR1 and CDR2: SGHTA, FQGTGA. J lost 9 bases, V lost 5 bases, and 9 bases had no gene match. The DNA of the CDR3 is TGTGCCAGCAGCGCCGGGGGGGGGGCCGGCATTCAGTACTTC. Its translation: CASSAGGGAGIQYF.

V and J are TRBV15 and TRBJ1-4, with D unclear. The CDR3 spans 13 residues. Germline V gives CDR1 LNHNV, CDR2 YYDKDF (reference sequence). The V end was cut by 5 bases, the J end by 4 bases, with 8 bases between. The CDR3 sequence: CATSGTVNEKLFF. CDR3 DNA sequence: TGTGCCACCAGCGGAACAGTTAATGAAAAACTGTTTTTT.

The table lists this clonotype with a few counts. The CDR3, as DNA: TGCGCCAGCAGCCAAGGTGCGGTAGCGAATGAGCAGTTCTTC. Protein: CASSQGAVANEQFF. The rearrangement uses TRBV4-1 and TRBJ2-1; D possibly corresponds to TRBD2 (5 bases). V lost 1 base, J lost 7 bases, and 11 bases lay in between. Germline V lookup: CDR1 MGHRA, CDR2 YSYEKL. The CDR3 has 14 residues.

This clonotype was seen ten or more times. The rearrangement uses TRBV12-3 or TRBV12-4 and TRBJ2-1; 11 nucleotides align to TRBD2. The CDR3 extends over 15 amino acids. After removal of 2 bases from V and 9 bases from J, the junction contained 6 bases not matched to a gene. CDR3 in amino acids: CASSLFGTSGSEQFF. The CDR3 region has the DNA TGTGCCAGCAGTTTATTTGGGACTAGCGGAAGTGAGCAGTTCTTC.